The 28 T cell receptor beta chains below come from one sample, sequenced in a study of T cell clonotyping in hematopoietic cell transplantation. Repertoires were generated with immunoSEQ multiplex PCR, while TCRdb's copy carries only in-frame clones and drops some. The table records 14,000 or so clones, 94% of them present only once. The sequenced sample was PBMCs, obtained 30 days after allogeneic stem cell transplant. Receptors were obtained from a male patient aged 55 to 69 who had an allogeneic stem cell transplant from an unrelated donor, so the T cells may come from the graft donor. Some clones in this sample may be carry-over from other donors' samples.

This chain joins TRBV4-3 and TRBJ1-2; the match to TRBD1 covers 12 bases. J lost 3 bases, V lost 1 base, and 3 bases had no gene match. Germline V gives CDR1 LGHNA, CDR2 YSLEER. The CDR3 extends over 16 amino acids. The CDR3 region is CASSQGGTGGDYGYTF. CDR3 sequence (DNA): TGCGCCAGCAGCCAAGGCGGGACAGGGGGCGACTATGGCTACACCTTC.

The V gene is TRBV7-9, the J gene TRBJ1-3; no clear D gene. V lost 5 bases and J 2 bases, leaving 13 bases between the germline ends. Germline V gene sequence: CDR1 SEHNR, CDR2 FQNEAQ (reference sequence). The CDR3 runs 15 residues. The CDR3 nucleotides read TGTGCCAGCAGCCGTACGACATCGGCTGGAAACACCATATATTTT. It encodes CASSRTTSAGNTIYF.

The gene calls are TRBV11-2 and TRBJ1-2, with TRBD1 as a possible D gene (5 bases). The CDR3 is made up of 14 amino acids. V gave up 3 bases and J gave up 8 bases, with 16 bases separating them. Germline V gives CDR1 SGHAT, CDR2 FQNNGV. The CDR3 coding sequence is TGTGCCAGCAGCTTGGAGACAGACGCGCGCGGCTACACCTTC. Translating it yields CASSLETDARGYTF.

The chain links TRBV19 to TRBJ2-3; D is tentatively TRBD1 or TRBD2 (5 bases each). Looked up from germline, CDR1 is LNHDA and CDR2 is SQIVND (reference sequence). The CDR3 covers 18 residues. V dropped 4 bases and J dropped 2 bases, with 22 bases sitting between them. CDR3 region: CASSNFPGTGILTDTQYF. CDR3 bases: TGTGCCAGTAGTAACTTTCCCGGGACGGGGATTCTCACAGATACGCAGTATTTT.

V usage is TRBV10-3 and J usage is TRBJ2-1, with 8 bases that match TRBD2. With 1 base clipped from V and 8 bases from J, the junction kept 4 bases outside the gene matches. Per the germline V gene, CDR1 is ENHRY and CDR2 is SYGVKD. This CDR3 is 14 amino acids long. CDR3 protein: CAISEWGTSDEQFF. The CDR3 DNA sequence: TGTGCCATCAGTGAGTGGGGGACTAGTGATGAGCAGTTCTTC.

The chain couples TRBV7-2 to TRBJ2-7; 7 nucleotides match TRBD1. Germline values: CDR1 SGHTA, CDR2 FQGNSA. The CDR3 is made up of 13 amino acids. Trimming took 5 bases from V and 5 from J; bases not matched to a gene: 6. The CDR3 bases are TGTGCCAGCAGCCTTCGGACAGGAAACGAGCAGTACTTC. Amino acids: CASSLRTGNEQYF.

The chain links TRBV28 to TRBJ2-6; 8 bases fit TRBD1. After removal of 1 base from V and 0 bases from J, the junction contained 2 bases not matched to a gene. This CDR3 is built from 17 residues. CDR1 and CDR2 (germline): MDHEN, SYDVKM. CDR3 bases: TGTGCCAGCAGTTTATCAGGGGGCTTCTCTGGGGCCAACGTCCTGACTTTC. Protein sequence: CASSLSGGFSGANVLTF.

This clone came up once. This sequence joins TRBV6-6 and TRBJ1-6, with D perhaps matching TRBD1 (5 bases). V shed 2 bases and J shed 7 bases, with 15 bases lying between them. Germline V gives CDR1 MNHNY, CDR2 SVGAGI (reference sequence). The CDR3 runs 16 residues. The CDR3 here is CASSYEEPRGNSPLHF. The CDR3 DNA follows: TGTGCCAGCAGTTACGAGGAACCAAGGGGAAATTCACCCCTCCACTTT.

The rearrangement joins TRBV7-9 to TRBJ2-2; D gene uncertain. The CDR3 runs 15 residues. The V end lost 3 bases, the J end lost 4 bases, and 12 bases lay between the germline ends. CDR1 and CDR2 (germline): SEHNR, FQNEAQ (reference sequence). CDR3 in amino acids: CASSLGLKSTGELFF. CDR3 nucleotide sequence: TGTGCCAGCAGCTTGGGTCTAAAAAGCACCGGGGAGCTGTTTTTT.

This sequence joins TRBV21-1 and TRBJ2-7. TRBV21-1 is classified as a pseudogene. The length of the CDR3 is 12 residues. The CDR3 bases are TGTGCCAGCAGGGACCCTAGCTACGAGCAGTACTTC. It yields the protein CASRDPSYEQYF.

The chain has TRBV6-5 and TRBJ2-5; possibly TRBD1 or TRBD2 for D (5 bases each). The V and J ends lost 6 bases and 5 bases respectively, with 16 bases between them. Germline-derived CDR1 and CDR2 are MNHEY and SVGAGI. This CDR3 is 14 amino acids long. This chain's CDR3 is CASSTGGYSETQYF. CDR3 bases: TGTGCCAGCAGCACTGGGGGATATAGCGAGACCCAGTACTTC.

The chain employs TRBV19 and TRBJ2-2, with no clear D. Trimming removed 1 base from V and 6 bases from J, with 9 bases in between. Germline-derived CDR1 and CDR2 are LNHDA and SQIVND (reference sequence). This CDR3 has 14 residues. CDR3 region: CASSIAGSSGELFF. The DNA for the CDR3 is TGTGCCAGTAGTATAGCTGGATCATCCGGGGAGCTGTTTTTT.

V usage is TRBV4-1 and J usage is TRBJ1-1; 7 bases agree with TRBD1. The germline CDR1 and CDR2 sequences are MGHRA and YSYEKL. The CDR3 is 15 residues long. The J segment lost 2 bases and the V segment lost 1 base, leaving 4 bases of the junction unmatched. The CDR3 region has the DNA TGCGCCAGCAGCCAAGGACAGGGAATAAACACTGAAGCTTTCTTT. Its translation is CASSQGQGINTEAFF.

The CDR3 nucleotides read TGTGCCAGTAGCACCGGACTAGCGGGAAGAGAAACCGGGGAGCTGTTTTTT. It yields the protein CASSTGLAGRETGELFF. This chain links TRBV19 with TRBJ2-2; TRBD2 aligns across 12 bases. Germline assignment: CDR1 LNHDA and CDR2 SQIVND (reference sequence). Losses at the gene ends were 6 bases for V and 5 bases for J; bases not matched to a gene: 10. The CDR3 contains 17 residues.

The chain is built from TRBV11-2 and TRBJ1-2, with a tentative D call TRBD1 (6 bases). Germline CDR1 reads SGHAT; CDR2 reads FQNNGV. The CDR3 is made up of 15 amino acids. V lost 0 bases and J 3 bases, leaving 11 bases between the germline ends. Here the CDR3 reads CASSLELGGYYGYTF. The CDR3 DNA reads TGTGCCAGCAGCTTAGAGTTAGGGGGATACTATGGCTACACCTTC.

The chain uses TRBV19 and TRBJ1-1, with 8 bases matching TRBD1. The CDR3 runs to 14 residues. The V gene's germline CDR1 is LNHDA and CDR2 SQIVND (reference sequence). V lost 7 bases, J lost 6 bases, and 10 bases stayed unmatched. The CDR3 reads CASKGWTGIPEAFF. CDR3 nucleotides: TGTGCCAGTAAAGGTTGGACAGGGATTCCTGAAGCTTTCTTT.

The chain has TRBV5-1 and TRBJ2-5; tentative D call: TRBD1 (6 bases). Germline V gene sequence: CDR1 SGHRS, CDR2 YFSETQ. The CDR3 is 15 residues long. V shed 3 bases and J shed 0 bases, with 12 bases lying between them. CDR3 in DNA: TGCGCCAGCAGCTACGACGGACAGAACCAAGAGACCCAGTACTTC. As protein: CASSYDGQNQETQYF.

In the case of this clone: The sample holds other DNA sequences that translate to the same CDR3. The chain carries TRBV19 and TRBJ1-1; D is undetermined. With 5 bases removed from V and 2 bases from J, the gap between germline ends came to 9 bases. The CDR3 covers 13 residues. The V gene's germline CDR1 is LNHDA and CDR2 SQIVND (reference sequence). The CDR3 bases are TGTGCCAGTAGTCTCGGGCCAAACACTGAAGCTTTCTTT. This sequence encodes CASSLGPNTEAFF.

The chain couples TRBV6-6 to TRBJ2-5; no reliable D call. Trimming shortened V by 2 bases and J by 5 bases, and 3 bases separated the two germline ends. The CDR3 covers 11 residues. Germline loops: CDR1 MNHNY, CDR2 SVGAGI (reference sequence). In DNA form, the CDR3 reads TGTGCCAGCAGTTACGGGGAGACCCAGTACTTC. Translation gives CASSYGETQYF.

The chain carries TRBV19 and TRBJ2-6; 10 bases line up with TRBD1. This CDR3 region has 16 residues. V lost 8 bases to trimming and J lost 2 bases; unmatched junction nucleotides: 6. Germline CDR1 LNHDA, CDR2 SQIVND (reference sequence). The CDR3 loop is CASRPGTGAGANVLTF. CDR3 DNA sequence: TGTGCCAGTCGGCCCGGGACAGGGGCTGGGGCCAACGTCCTGACTTTC.

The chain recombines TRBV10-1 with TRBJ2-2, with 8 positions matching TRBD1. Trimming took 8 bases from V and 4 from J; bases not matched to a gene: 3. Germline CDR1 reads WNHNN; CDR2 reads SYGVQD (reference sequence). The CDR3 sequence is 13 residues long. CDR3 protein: CASGQGATGELFF. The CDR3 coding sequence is TGCGCCAGCGGCCAGGGGGCCACCGGGGAGCTGTTTTTT.

This CDR3 reads CASTGSLENEKLFF. CDR3 in DNA: TGTGCCAGCACCGGGTCACTAGAGAATGAAAAACTGTTTTTT. V gene TRBV27 combines with J gene TRBJ1-4; D not resolved. Trimming stripped 7 bases from V and 5 bases from J, with 14 bases between. Germline V gives CDR1 MNHEY, CDR2 SMNVEV (reference sequence). There are 14 residues in the CDR3.

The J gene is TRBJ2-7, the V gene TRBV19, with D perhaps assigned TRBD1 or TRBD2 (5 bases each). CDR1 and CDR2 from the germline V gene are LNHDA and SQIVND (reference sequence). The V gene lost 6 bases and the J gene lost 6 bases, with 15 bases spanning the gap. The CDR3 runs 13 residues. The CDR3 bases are TGTGCCAGTAGATGGGCCGCTGGGGGCGAGCAGTACTTC. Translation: CASRWAAGGEQYF.

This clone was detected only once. DNA for the CDR3: TGCGCCAGCAGCCGTAGCGGGGACAGTGAGCTCTACGAGCAGTACTTC. It yields the protein CASSRSGDSELYEQYF. The V call is TRBV5-1, the J call TRBJ2-7, with D possibly matching TRBD2 (8 bases). Germline V gene data show CDR1 as SGHRS and CDR2 as YFSETQ. This CDR3 has 16 amino acids. V was clipped by 4 bases and J by 3 bases, with 20 bases between them.

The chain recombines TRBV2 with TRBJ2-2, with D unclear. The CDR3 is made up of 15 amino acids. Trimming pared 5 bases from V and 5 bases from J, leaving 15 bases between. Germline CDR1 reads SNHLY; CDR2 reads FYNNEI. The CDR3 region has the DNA TGTGCCAGCAGTCCCCCTGGGGTGTTGACCGGGGAGCTGTTTTTT. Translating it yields CASSPPGVLTGELFF.

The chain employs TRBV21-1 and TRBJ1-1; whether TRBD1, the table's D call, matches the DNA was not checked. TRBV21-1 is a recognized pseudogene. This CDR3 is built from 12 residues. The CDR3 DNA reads TGTGCCAGCAGTTTCAGGGGGAACGAAGCTTTCTTT. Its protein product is CASSFRGNEAFF.

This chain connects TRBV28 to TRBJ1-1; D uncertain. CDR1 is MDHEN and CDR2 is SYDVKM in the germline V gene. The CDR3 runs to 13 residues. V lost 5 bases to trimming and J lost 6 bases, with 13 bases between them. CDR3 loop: CASSILTFPEAFF. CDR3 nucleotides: TGTGCCAGCAGTATTCTGACATTCCCTGAAGCTTTCTTT.

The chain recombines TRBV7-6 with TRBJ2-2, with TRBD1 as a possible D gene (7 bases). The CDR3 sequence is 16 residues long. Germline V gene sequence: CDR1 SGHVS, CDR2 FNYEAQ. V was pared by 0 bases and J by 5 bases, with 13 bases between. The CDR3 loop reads CASSLAQAGGTGELFF. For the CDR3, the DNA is TGTGCCAGCAGCTTAGCCCAAGCAGGGGGGACCGGGGAGCTGTTTTTT.